Listed below are T cell receptor beta chains from one sample, sequenced in a study of OX40 agonist ivuxolimab in advanced cancers. Method: immunoSEQ multiplex PCR; TCRdb's copy keeps in-frame clones and lacks some. The sample has approximately 60,000 clones; approximately 80% are singletons. The sample here was CD4+ or CD8+ T cells sorted from blood, taken in a trial of the OX40 agonist ivuxolimab. These receptors came from an adult with an advanced solid tumor such as melanoma, head and neck, liver or kidney cancer. Each CDR3 is given with its conserved first and last residue.

TRBJ2-7 TRBV5-4 CASSFGTSGGPSSYEQYF
TRBJ1-4 TRBV12-5 CASGLGRDAEKLFF
TRBJ2-7 TRBV29-1 CSVETGYPYEQYF
TRBJ1-6 TRBV5-1 CASSFLPGRALISSPLHF
TRBJ1-1 TRBV27 CASSRITPRYGEGTEAFF
TRBJ1-6 TRBV2 CASSAEHGPGSLHF
TRBJ2-1 TRBV18 CASVPGTGGSYNEQFF
TRBJ2-7 TRBV9 CASTWTVWRVFEQYF
TRBJ2-7 TRBV7-2 CASSHGAGGQPYEQYF
TRBJ2-3 TRBV10-2 CASSEAGRTDTQYF
TRBJ2-5 TRBV7-2 CASSPGLAGGQETQYF
TRBJ2-3 TRBV7-2 CASSPTPDTQYF